The rows below give T cell receptor beta chains drawn from one sample of a study of cytomegalovirus exposure and HLA in healthy donors. Here immunoSEQ multiplex PCR was the method, and the copy in TCRdb shows in-frame clones only, minus some. The table shows a few hundred thousand clones, with roughly 80% occurring only once. Sequenced input: PBMCs. The receptors stem from a girl aged 2-15 years in good health and CMV-seronegative. CDR3s include the opening cysteine and the closing phenylalanine or tryptophan. The order of the fields is clone size, J gene, V gene, D gene, CDR3 protein, CDR3 DNA. The D gene is left open where the match is weak. Where a row states a size, it is once, few, many or the class of an expanded clone; other rows omit it.

size: -; J: TRBJ2-1; V: TRBV2; D: -; CDR3: CASTELVQGNEQFF; DNA: TGTGCCAGCACCGAACTGGTTCAGGGCAATGAGCAGTTCTTC
size: few; J: TRBJ2-1; V: TRBV5-4; D: -; CDR3: CASSLLDQGWEQFF; DNA: TGTGCCAGCAGCTTGTTGGACCAGGGCTGGGAGCAGTTCTTC
size: -; J: TRBJ2-7; V: TRBV30; D: -; CDR3: CAWSVQVGEQYF; DNA: TGTGCCTGGAGTGTACAAGTTGGCGAGCAGTACTTC
size: -; J: TRBJ2-1; V: TRBV19; D: TRBD2; CDR3: CASRTWASGNEQFF; DNA: TGTGCCAGTAGGACATGGGCTAGCGGTAATGAGCAGTTCTTC
size: -; J: TRBJ1-2; V: TRBV2; D: -; CDR3: CASSEGSPGYTF; DNA: TGTGCCAGCAGTGAAGGGAGTCCTGGCTACACCTTC
size: -; J: TRBJ1-3; V: TRBV6-1; D: -; CDR3: CASSEPGLSGNTIYF; DNA: TGTGCCAGCAGTGAGCCAGGCCTCTCTGGAAACACCATATATTTT
size: few; J: TRBJ1-1; V: TRBV5-1; D: -; CDR3: CASSLVLRSEAFF; DNA: TGCGCCAGCAGCTTGGTTTTACGGAGTGAAGCTTTCTTT
size: few; J: TRBJ2-1; V: TRBV4-1; D: TRBD1; CDR3: CASSLTGGDYNEQFF; DNA: TGCGCCAGCAGCCTGACAGGGGGGGACTACAATGAGCAGTTCTTC
size: -; J: TRBJ2-7; V: TRBV2; D: -; CDR3: CASSLKDYWYEQYF; DNA: TGTGCCAGCAGTCTTAAGGACTACTGGTACGAGCAGTACTTC
size: -; J: TRBJ1-6; V: TRBV5-4; D: -; CDR3: CASSLAGEKVVLHF; DNA: TGTGCCAGCAGCTTGGCCGGAGAGAAGGTGGTCCTCCACTTT
size: -; J: TRBJ2-5; V: TRBV5-4; D: -; CDR3: CASSFSGGVSTETQYF; DNA: TGTGCCAGCAGCTTCTCTGGGGGCGTATCTACTGAGACCCAGTACTTC
size: -; J: TRBJ2-5; V: TRBV10-2; D: -; CDR3: CASSIAKIETQYF; DNA: TGCGCCAGCAGTATAGCGAAGATAGAGACCCAGTACTTC
size: -; J: TRBJ2-1; V: TRBV27; D: -; CDR3: CASGQGGDEQFF; DNA: TGTGCCAGCGGACAGGGAGGGGATGAGCAGTTCTTC
size: once; J: TRBJ2-3; V: TRBV11-2; D: TRBD2; CDR3: CASSHLAGGEGDTQYF; DNA: TGTGCCAGCAGCCATTTAGCGGGGGGGGAGGGTGATACGCAGTATTTT
size: -; J: TRBJ2-5; V: TRBV6-5; D: TRBD2; CDR3: CASSGLAVETQYF; DNA: TGTGCCAGCAGTGGACTAGCTGTGGAGACCCAGTACTTC
size: -; J: TRBJ2-4; V: TRBV18; D: -; CDR3: CASSPRGSGKNIQYF; DNA: TGTGCCAGCTCACCACGAGGGAGCGGGAAAAACATTCAGTACTTC
size: -; J: TRBJ2-3; V: TRBV7-7; D: TRBD2; CDR3: CASSRTSGAYTDTQYF; DNA: TGTGCCAGCAGTAGGACTAGCGGGGCCTACACAGATACGCAGTATTTT